This TCR beta chain is from a study of T cell changes during pregnancy in multiple sclerosis. The CDR3 is 13 amino acids. V lost 0 bases and J lost 3, with 6 bases in between. CDR1 SGHRS and CDR2 YFSETQ come from the germline V gene. The method was immunoSEQ multiplex PCR; TCRdb's version includes in-frame clones alone and lacks a portion of them. The table has about 50,000 clones, around 94% seen once. The TCR sequence derives from a female donor with multiple sclerosis, enrolled in a pregnancy study. The rearrangement joins TRBV5-1 to TRBJ1-2; D gene ambiguous. The sample consisted of CD4+ T cells from peripheral blood mononuclear cells, taken in the third trimester of pregnancy. CDR3 in amino acids: CASSLGAYYGYTF. DNA for the CDR3: TGCGCCAGCAGCTTGGGGGCATACTATGGCTACACCTTC.